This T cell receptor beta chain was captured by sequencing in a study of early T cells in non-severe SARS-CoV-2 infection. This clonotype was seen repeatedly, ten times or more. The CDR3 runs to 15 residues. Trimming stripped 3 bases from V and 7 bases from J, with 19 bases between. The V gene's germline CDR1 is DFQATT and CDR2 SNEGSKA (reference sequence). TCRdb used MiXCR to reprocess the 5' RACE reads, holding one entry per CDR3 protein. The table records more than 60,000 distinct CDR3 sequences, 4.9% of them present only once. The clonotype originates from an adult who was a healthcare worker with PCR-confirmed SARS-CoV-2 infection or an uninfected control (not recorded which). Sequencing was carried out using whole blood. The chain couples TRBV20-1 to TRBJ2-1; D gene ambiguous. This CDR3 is CSASVLGQAKNEQFF. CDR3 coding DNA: TGCAGTGCTAGTGTTCTCGGTCAGGCAAAGAATGAGCAGTTCTTC.